The source of this T cell receptor (beta chain) is a study of blood T cell repertoires in COVID-19 (dated by TCRdb to the early 2020s). Background on the whole study: Samples from collaborators originated in the United States, Italy and Spain and spanned both the acute and convalescent phases of COVID-19. The prospective study material was composed of cDNA or gDNA derived from T cells, B-cell-depleted T cells, or PBMCs. The repertoires were released in a freely available public database meant as a resource for research on the immune response to SARS-CoV-2. Deeply sampled blood TCRbeta repertoires from subjects exposed to, actively infected with, or recovered from COVID-19 were included in the dataset. Where available, HLA class I and class II types were obtained from metadata supplied by the sample provider rather than from assay-based typing. Sample metadata almost always included a de-identified subject ID, COVID-19 status, age in years and sex. Samples were obtained from the ongoing ImmuneRACE study (first 160 participants) and from some 1,200 subjects provided by 6 global collaborators.

The collaborating institutions used their own protocols to collect whole blood in K2EDTA tubes. Collaborator samples were shipped for TCRbeta analysis as frozen whole blood, isolated PBMCs, or DNA extracted from either sample type. CDR1 is given as LGHNA and CDR2 as YNFKEQ, both from the germline V gene. Inclusive of the bounding cysteine and phenylalanine, the CDR3 is 14 residues long. CDR3 DNA is the only sequence kept; it has 42 bases, read in frame from the first base. V lost 0 bases and J lost 0 bases; the stretch between them is 5 bases long. A remark on this clone: It has no known antigen specificity. No quality values exist for individual bases; no much larger clone is one base distant.

The immunoSEQ Assay, a bias-controlled multiplex PCR, was used to amplify TCRbeta CDR3 regions from genomic DNA. On the authors' methods: Nucleated cell counts per sample were estimated from amplification of reference gene primers within the assay. Sequence reads were collapsed and filtered to measure the absolute abundance of every unique TCRbeta CDR3 rearrangement. For each sample, productive Simpson clonality was calculated by taking the square root of Simpson's diversity index across productive rearrangements. TCRdb provides this immuneACCESS table in a form limited to in-frame rearrangements. Some clones are lacking; in checked studies, under half of them reflect an unresolved V gene, and why the rest are absent is not known. Clone size and the V and J calls come from that table; the DNA yielded D and trimming. The sample yields roughly 84,000 clones; 80% to 90% were counted once. Of the sample, 15% to 17% is held by the ten largest clones.

Results and caveats for the whole study, not just this receptor: The quantity of clinical and demographic metadata differed by source and by participant and was supplied without curation.

The receptor was derived from a woman aged 80 or older with acute or convalescent COVID-19. The sequenced sample consisted of peripheral blood. The rearranged segments are TRBV4-2 and TRBJ1-1; no D gene is confidently identified. The encoded CDR3 is CASSQDLLNTEAFF. Read as DNA, the sequence is TGTGCCAGCAGCCAAGATCTGTTGAACACTGAAGCTTTCTTT.